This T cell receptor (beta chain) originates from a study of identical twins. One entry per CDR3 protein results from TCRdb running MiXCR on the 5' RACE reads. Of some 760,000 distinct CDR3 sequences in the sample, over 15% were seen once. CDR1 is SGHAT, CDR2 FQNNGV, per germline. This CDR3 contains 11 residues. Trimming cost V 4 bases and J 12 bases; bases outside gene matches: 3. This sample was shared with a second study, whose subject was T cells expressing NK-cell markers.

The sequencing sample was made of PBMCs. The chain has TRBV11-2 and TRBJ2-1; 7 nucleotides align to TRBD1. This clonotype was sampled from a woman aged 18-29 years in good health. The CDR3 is CASSSDRRQFF. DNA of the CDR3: TGTGCCAGCAGCTCGGACAGGAGGCAGTTCTTC.